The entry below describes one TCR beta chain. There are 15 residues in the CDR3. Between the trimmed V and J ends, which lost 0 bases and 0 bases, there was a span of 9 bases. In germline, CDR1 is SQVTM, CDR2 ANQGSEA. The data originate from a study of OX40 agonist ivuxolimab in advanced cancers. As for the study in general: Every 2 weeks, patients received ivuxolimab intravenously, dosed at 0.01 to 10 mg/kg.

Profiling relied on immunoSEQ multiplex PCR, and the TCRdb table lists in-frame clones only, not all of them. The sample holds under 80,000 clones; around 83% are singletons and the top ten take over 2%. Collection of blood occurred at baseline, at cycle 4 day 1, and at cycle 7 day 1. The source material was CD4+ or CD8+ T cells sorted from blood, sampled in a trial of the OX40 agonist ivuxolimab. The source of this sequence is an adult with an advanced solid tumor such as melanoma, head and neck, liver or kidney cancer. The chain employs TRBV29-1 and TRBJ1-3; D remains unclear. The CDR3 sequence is CSVEDVRFSGNTIYF. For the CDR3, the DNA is TGCAGCGTTGAAGACGTACGGTTCTCTGGAAACACCATATATTTT.